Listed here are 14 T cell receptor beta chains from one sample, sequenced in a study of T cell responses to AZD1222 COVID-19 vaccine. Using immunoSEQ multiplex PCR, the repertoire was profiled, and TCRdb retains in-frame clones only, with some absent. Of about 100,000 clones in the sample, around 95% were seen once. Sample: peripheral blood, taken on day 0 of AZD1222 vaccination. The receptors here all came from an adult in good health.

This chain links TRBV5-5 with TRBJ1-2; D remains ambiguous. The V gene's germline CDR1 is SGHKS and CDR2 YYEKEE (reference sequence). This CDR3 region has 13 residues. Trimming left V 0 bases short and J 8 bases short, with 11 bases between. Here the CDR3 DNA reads TGTGCCAGCAGCTTGGTTGGGGTTCGGGGCTACACCTTC. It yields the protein CASSLVGVRGYTF.

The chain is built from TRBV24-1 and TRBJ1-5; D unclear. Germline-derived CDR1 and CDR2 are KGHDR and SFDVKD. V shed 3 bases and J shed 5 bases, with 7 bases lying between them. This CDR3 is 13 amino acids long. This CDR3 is CATSDRTYQPQHF. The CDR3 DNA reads TGTGCCACCAGTGATCGGACCTATCAGCCCCAGCATTTT.

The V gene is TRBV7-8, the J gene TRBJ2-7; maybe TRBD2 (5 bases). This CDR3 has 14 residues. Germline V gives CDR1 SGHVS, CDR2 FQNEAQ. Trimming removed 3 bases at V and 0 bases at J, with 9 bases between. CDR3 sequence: CASSLYGSSYEQYF. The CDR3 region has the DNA TGTGCCAGCAGCTTGTATGGGAGCTCCTACGAGCAGTACTTC. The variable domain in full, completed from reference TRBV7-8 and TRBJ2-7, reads GAGVSQSPRYKVAKRGQDVALRCDPISGHVSLFWYQQALGQGPEFLTYFQNEAQLDKSGLPSDRFFAERPEGSVSTLKIQRTQQEDSAVYLCASSLYGSSYEQYFGPGTRLTVT.

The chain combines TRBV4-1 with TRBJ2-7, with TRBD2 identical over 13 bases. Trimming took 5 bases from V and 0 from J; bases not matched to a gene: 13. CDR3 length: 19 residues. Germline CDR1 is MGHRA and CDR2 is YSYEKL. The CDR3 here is CASSKVGTSGKHLSYEQYF. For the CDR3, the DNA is TGCGCCAGCAGCAAAGTCGGGACTAGCGGGAAACACCTCTCCTACGAGCAGTACTTC.

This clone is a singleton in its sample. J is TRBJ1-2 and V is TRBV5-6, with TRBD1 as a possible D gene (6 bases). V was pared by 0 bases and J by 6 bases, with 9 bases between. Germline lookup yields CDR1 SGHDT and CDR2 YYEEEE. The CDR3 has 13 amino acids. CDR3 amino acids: CASSLADSDGYTF. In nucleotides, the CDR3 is TGTGCCAGCAGCTTGGCGGACAGTGATGGCTACACCTTC. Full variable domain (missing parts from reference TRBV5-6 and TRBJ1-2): DAGVTQSPTHLIKTRGQQVTLRCSPKSGHDTVSWYQQALGQGPQFIFQYYEEEERQRGNFPDRFSGHQFPNYSSELNVNALLLGDSALYLCASSLADSDGYTFGSGTRLTVV.

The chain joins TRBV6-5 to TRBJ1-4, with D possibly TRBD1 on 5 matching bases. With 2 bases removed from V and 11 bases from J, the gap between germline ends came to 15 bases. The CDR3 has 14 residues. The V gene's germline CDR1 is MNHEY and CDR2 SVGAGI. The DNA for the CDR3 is TGTGCCAGCAGTTACGGGGTGAGGGAGGGGAAACTGTTTTTT. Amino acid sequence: CASSYGVREGKLFF.

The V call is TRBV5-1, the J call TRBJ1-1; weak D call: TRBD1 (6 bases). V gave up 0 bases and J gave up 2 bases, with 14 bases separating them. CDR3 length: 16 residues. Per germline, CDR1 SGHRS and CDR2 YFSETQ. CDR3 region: CASSLAQGRRNTEAFF. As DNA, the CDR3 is TGCGCCAGCAGCTTGGCACAGGGCAGGAGAAACACTGAAGCTTTCTTT. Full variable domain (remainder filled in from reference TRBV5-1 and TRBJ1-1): KAGVTQTPRYLIKTRGQQVTLSCSPISGHRSVSWYQQTPGQGLQFLFEYFSETQRNKGNFPGRFSGRQFSNSRSEMNVSTLELGDSALYLCASSLAQGRRNTEAFFGQGTRLTVV.

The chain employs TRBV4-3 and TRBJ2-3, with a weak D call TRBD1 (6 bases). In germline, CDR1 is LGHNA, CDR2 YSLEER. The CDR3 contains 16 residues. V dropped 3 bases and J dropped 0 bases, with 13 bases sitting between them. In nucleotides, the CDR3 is TGCGCCAGCAGCCATGGTTTAGGGGGTAGCACAGATACGCAGTATTTT. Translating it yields CASSHGLGGSTDTQYF.

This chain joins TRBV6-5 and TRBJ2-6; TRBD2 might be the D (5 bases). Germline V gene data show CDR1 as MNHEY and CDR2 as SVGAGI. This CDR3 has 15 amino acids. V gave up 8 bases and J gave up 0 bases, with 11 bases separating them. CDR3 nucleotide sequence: TGTGCCAGCCGAGAGGGCGGCTCTGGGGCCAACGTCCTGACTTTC. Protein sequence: CASREGGSGANVLTF.

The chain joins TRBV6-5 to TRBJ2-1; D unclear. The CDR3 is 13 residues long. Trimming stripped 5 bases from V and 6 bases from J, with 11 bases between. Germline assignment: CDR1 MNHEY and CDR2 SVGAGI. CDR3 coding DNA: TGTGCCAGCAGTCCGCCGACGGGCAATGAGCAGTTCTTC. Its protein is CASSPPTGNEQFF.

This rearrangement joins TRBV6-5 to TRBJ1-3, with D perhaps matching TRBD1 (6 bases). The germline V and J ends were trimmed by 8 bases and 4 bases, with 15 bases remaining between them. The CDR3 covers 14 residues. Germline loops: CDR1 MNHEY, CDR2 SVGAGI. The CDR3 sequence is CASADRRGGNTIYF. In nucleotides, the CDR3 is TGTGCCAGCGCAGACAGGCGCGGAGGAAACACCATATATTTT.

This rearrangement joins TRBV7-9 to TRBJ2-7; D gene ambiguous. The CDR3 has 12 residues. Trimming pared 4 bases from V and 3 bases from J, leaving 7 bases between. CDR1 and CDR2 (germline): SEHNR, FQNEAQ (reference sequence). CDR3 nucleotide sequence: TGTGCCAGCAGCTCCCCCTTCTACGAGCAGTACTTC. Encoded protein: CASSSPFYEQYF.

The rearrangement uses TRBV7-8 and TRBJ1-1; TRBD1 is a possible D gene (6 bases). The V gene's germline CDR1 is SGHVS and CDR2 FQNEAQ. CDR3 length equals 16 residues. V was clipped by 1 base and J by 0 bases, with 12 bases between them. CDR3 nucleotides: TGTGCCAGCAGCTTAGGCGGGGGCAGCATGAACACTGAAGCTTTCTTT. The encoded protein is CASSLGGGSMNTEAFF.

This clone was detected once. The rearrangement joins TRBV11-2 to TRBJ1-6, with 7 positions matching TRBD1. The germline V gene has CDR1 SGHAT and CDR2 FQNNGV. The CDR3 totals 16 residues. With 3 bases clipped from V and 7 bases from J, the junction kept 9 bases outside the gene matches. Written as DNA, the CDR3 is TGTGCCAGCAGCTTTTCGACAGGGAAAGGGAATTCACCCCTCCACTTT. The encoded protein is CASSFSTGKGNSPLHF.